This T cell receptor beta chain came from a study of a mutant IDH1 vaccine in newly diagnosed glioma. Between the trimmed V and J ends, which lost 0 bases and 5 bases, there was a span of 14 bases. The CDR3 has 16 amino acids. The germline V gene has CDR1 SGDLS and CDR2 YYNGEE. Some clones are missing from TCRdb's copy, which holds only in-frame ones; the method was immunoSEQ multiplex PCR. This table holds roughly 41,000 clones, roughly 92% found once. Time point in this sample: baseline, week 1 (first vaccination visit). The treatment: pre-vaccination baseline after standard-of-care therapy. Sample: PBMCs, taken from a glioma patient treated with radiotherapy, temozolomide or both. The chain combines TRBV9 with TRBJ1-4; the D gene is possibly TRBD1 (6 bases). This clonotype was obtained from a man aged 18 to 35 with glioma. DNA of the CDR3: TGTGCCAGCAGCGTAGACCCCGGGACATCGAATGAAAAACTGTTTTTT. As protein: CASSVDPGTSNEKLFF.